Described below is a single TCR beta chain sequence and its context. The antigen it recognizes is unknown. Per-base qualities were not stored, and no clone one base away is much larger. The data were obtained in a study of blood T cell repertoires in COVID-19 (TCRdb year 2020). Background for the entire study: Samples from collaborators originated in the United States, Italy and Spain and spanned both the acute and convalescent phases of COVID-19. The prospective study material was composed of cDNA or gDNA derived from T cells, B-cell-depleted T cells, or PBMCs. The dataset comprised deeply sampled blood TCRbeta repertoires from subjects exposed to, actively infected with, or recovered from COVID-19. The repertoires were released in a freely available public database meant as a resource for research on the immune response to SARS-CoV-2. Samples came from the ongoing ImmuneRACE study (first 160 participants) plus 1,254 subjects from 6 global collaborators. A de-identified subject ID, COVID-19 status, age in years and sex were almost always included in the sample metadata. Where HLA class I and class II types were available, the types were taken from metadata supplied by the sample provider, not from assay-based typing. General conclusions and limits of the study: The quantity of clinical and demographic metadata differed by source and by participant and was supplied without curation.

The germline V gene encodes CDR1 MNHEY and CDR2 SVGAGI. The germline V end is reduced by 6 bases and the J end by 7 bases; junction bases left unmatched: 0. The CDR3 has 13 amino acids, counting the end cysteine and phenylalanine. The DNA shown is the 39-base CDR3, in frame from base 1. Enrolling through a virtual design, the prospective study's participants ranged in age from roughly 18 to 89 years and lived across roughly 23 United States geographic areas. In the prospective study, participants were assigned to cohorts based on the clinical history participants reported in a screening survey and a study questionnaire. For ImmuneRACE Cohort 3, a participant was defined as recovered based on two consecutive negative NP/OP PCR tests, clearance by a healthcare professional, or resolution of symptoms. In the prospective study, whole blood, serum and a nasopharyngeal or oropharyngeal swab were collected from each participant by mobile phlebotomists. Prospective study participants could optionally give additional blood draws and questionnaires over an approximately 2-month period. Before DNA extraction, prospective study blood samples were shipped either frozen or at room temperature.

The immunoSEQ Assay, a bias-controlled multiplex PCR, was used to amplify TCRbeta CDR3 regions from genomic DNA. The authors processed their data as follows. The number of nucleated cells in each sample was estimated from the amplification of reference gene primers within the assay. Sequence reads were collapsed and filtered to measure the absolute abundance of every unique TCRbeta CDR3 rearrangement. For each sample, productive Simpson clonality was calculated as the square root of Simpson's diversity index over productive rearrangements. TCRdb holds this immuneACCESS table with in-frame rearrangements only. Some clones are missing; in checked studies, unresolved V genes explain under half, and the rest has no known cause. V, J and clone size derive from that table, while D and trimming were established from the DNA sequence. In all, the sample holds 150,000 to 200,000 clones, and roughly 84% of those were seen once. Together, the top ten hold around 7% of the sample.

The source of this sequence is a man aged 35 to 55 who had recovered from COVID-19. The chain couples TRBV6-5 to TRBJ2-1, with 13 junctional bases fitting TRBD2. Sequenced material: PBMCs or T cells enriched from blood (not recorded which). CDR3 loop: CASRLAGGNEQFF. The DNA sequence is as follows: TGTGCCAGCAGACTAGCGGGGGGGAATGAGCAGTTCTTC.